The rows below give T cell receptor beta chains drawn from one sample of a study of cytomegalovirus exposure and HLA in healthy donors. Libraries were prepared by immunoSEQ multiplex PCR; TCRdb keeps only in-frame clonotypes and omits some of them. The repertoire consists of over 95,000 clones, with roughly 80% occurring once and the leading ten covering approximately 2.5%. Material for sequencing was PBMCs. The receptors originated from a female donor in good health and CMV-seronegative. The CDR3 runs from the conserved cysteine through the conserved F or W. The D gene is left open where the match is weak. Size tells how often a clone was seen (once, few, many) or the class of an expanded clone, and some rows leave it out.

J gene: TRBJ2-7; D gene: -; clone size: -; V gene: TRBV10-2; CDR3 protein: CASSVGGYEQYF; CDR3 DNA: TGCGCCAGCAGCGTTGGAGGGTACGAGCAGTACTTC
J gene: TRBJ1-5; D gene: -; clone size: few; V gene: TRBV27; CDR3 protein: CASRRTANQPQHF; CDR3 DNA: TGTGCCAGCAGACGGACAGCCAATCAGCCCCAGCATTTT
J gene: TRBJ1-4; D gene: -; clone size: few; V gene: TRBV10-2; CDR3 protein: CASSKTGTRNEKLFF; CDR3 DNA: TGCGCCAGCAGCAAAACAGGGACCAGAAATGAAAAACTGTTTTTT
J gene: TRBJ2-7; D gene: -; clone size: -; V gene: TRBV27; CDR3 protein: CASSLQQALGEKQYF; CDR3 DNA: TGTGCCAGCAGTTTACAACAGGCCCTTGGGGAAAAGCAGTACTTC
J gene: TRBJ1-2; D gene: TRBD1; clone size: once; V gene: TRBV2; CDR3 protein: CASTRDREYGYTF; CDR3 DNA: TGTGCCAGCACCCGGGACAGGGAGTATGGCTACACCTTC
J gene: TRBJ1-6; D gene: TRBD1; clone size: -; V gene: TRBV25-1; CDR3 protein: CASSESRTGGVSPLHF; CDR3 DNA: TGTGCCAGCAGTGAATCAAGGACAGGGGGAGTTTCACCCCTCCACTTT
J gene: TRBJ2-7; D gene: -; clone size: -; V gene: TRBV2; CDR3 protein: CASSVTAYEQYF; CDR3 DNA: TGTGCCAGCAGTGTAACAGCCTACGAGCAGTACTTC
J gene: TRBJ2-7; D gene: -; clone size: -; V gene: TRBV5-6; CDR3 protein: CASSLGRTVTYEQYF; CDR3 DNA: TGTGCCAGCAGCCTAGGAAGGACAGTGACCTACGAGCAGTACTTC
J gene: TRBJ1-5; D gene: TRBD1; clone size: -; V gene: TRBV15; CDR3 protein: CATSRDQGAYQPQHF; CDR3 DNA: TGTGCCACCAGCAGAGATCAGGGGGCTTATCAGCCCCAGCATTTT
J gene: TRBJ2-5; D gene: TRBD2; clone size: -; V gene: TRBV5-6; CDR3 protein: CASSLRLAGIKKETQYF; CDR3 DNA: TGTGCCAGCAGCCTGAGACTAGCGGGGATAAAAAAAGAGACCCAGTACTTC
J gene: TRBJ2-5; D gene: TRBD2; clone size: -; V gene: TRBV6-1; CDR3 protein: CASSEAGGAARETQYF; CDR3 DNA: TGTGCCAGCAGTGAAGCGGGAGGGGCTGCCCGAGAGACCCAGTACTTC
J gene: TRBJ1-5; D gene: -; clone size: -; V gene: TRBV7-2; CDR3 protein: CASRRTGISNQPQHF; CDR3 DNA: TGTGCCAGCAGACGAACAGGGATTAGCAATCAGCCCCAGCATTTT
J gene: TRBJ2-2; D gene: TRBD1; clone size: -; V gene: TRBV5-1; CDR3 protein: CASTDSGTGVSGELFF; CDR3 DNA: TGCGCCAGCACAGACTCCGGGACAGGGGTTTCCGGGGAGCTGTTTTTT
J gene: TRBJ1-3; D gene: -; clone size: -; V gene: TRBV5-4; CDR3 protein: CASSPRDSGNTIYF; CDR3 DNA: TGTGCCAGCAGCCCCAGGGATTCTGGAAACACCATATATTTT
J gene: TRBJ2-2; D gene: TRBD1; clone size: once; V gene: TRBV6-1; CDR3 protein: CASSPSHRGTGELFF; CDR3 DNA: TGTGCCAGCAGCCCAAGCCACAGGGGTACCGGGGAGCTGTTTTTT
J gene: TRBJ2-7; D gene: TRBD2; clone size: -; V gene: TRBV10-3; CDR3 protein: CATSNGGPSGAAEQYF; CDR3 DNA: TGTGCCACCAGCAACGGGGGGCCTAGCGGGGCTGCTGAGCAGTACTTC
J gene: TRBJ1-1; D gene: TRBD1; clone size: -; V gene: TRBV30; CDR3 protein: CAWSSTPNRGQMKNTEAFF; CDR3 DNA: TGTGCCTGGAGTTCAACCCCCAACAGGGGACAAATGAAGAACACTGAAGCTTTCTTT
J gene: TRBJ2-7; D gene: TRBD1; clone size: -; V gene: TRBV19; CDR3 protein: CASSVVVGTGRDEQYF; CDR3 DNA: TGTGCCAGTAGCGTTGTCGTGGGGACAGGGAGGGACGAGCAGTACTTC
J gene: TRBJ2-1; D gene: -; clone size: -; V gene: TRBV7-2; CDR3 protein: CATSSYAINEQFF; CDR3 DNA: TGTGCCACATCTTCGTATGCGATAAATGAGCAGTTCTTC
J gene: TRBJ2-1; D gene: TRBD1; clone size: -; V gene: TRBV6-5; CDR3 protein: CASSRQGDEQFF; CDR3 DNA: TGTGCCAGCAGTAGACAGGGGGATGAGCAGTTCTTC
J gene: TRBJ1-2; D gene: TRBD1; clone size: once; V gene: TRBV7-2; CDR3 protein: CASSRDRAKGYTF; CDR3 DNA: TGTGCCAGCAGCCGGGACAGGGCGAAGGGCTACACCTTC
J gene: TRBJ2-5; D gene: TRBD2; clone size: -; V gene: TRBV2; CDR3 protein: CASRYSRTSSKETQYF; CDR3 DNA: TGTGCCAGCCGCTACTCCAGGACTAGCTCCAAAGAGACCCAGTACTTC
J gene: TRBJ2-3; D gene: -; clone size: -; V gene: TRBV7-9; CDR3 protein: CASNARTKPTQYF; CDR3 DNA: TGTGCCAGCAACGCTCGAACTAAGCCTACGCAGTATTTT
J gene: TRBJ1-4; D gene: -; clone size: -; V gene: TRBV7-2; CDR3 protein: CASSRSGPNEKLFF; CDR3 DNA: TGTGCCAGCAGCAGATCAGGGCCTAATGAAAAACTGTTTTTT
J gene: TRBJ1-3; D gene: -; clone size: -; V gene: TRBV28; CDR3 protein: CASSFGVPGNTIYF; CDR3 DNA: TGTGCCAGCAGTTTCGGGGTACCAGGAAACACCATATATTTT
J gene: TRBJ2-1; D gene: TRBD1; clone size: once; V gene: TRBV6-5; CDR3 protein: CASSPGTGVRNEQFF; CDR3 DNA: TGTGCCAGCAGCCCCGGGACAGGGGTTCGGAATGAGCAGTTCTTC
J gene: TRBJ2-2; D gene: -; clone size: -; V gene: TRBV7-8; CDR3 protein: CASSLLGRSQTGELFF; CDR3 DNA: TGTGCCAGCAGCCTGCTTGGGAGATCTCAGACCGGGGAGCTGTTTTTT
J gene: TRBJ2-7; D gene: TRBD2; clone size: -; V gene: TRBV5-4; CDR3 protein: CASSLVTSGGYEQYF; CDR3 DNA: TGTGCCAGCAGCTTGGTAACTAGCGGGGGATACGAGCAGTACTTC
J gene: TRBJ2-7; D gene: -; clone size: -; V gene: TRBV6-9; CDR3 protein: CASPTYEQYF; CDR3 DNA: TGTGCCAGCCCTACCTACGAGCAGTACTTC
J gene: TRBJ1-2; D gene: TRBD1; clone size: few; V gene: TRBV5-5; CDR3 protein: CASSLDTGGVYGYTF; CDR3 DNA: TGTGCCAGCAGCTTGGACACAGGGGGCGTCTATGGCTACACCTTC
J gene: TRBJ2-7; D gene: -; clone size: few; V gene: TRBV10-1; CDR3 protein: CASSESHEGVEQYF; CDR3 DNA: TGCGCCAGCAGTGAGTCACACGAGGGGGTCGAGCAGTACTTC